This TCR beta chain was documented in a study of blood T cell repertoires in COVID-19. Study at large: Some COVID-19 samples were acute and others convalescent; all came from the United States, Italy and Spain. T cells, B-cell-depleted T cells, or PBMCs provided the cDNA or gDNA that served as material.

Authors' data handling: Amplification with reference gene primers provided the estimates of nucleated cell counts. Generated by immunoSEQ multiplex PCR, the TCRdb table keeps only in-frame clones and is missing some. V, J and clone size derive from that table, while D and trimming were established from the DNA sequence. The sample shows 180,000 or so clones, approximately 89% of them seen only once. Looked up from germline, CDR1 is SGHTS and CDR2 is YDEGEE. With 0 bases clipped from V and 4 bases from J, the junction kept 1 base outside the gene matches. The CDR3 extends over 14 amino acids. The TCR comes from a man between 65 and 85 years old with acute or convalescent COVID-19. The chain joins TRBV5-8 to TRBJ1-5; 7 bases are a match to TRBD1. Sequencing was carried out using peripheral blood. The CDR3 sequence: CASSLETGNQPQHF. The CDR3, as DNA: TGTGCCAGCAGCTTGGAGACAGGGAATCAGCCCCAGCATTTT.